This T cell receptor (beta chain) was recovered during a study of human T cells and chemical hapten exposure (dated by TCRdb to 2020 to 2023). Study-level background: Libraries were combined into a pool for sequencing, and differences in TCR yield between samples came mainly from small differences in library volumes within the pool. In alopecia patients, the study followed how the peripheral blood TCR repertoire changed in vivo over primary and secondary sensitization to diphenylcyclopropenone (DPC), a hapten.

For this clonotype: The antigen it binds to is not known. No much larger clone is present one base from it, and per-base qualities are unavailable.

Compared with germline, V lacks 6 bases and J lacks 7 bases; bases without a gene match: 6. The CDR3 runs 14 residues from the cysteine to the phenylalanine. Solely the CDR3 DNA is kept, with 42 bases framed from the first base. According to the germline V gene, CDR1 reads SNHLY and CDR2 reads FYNNEI. Unfractionated whole blood was collected in Tempus Blood RNA tubes, and total RNA was extracted from that blood. Five or six healthy volunteers served as TCR sequencing controls and were bled at day 0, 2 weeks and 6 weeks. Results and caveats for the whole study, not just this receptor: The number of TCRs above 1 in 1000 frequency did not change with DPC sensitization; there was no evidence of global repertoire structure alterations. After repeated subsampling, changes were observed in the strength of the expansion versus patch-test correlation and in the threshold at which the correlation became significant.

Library preparation attached unique molecular identifiers to individual cDNA molecules for quantitative, reproducible TCR counting. For every blood RNA sample, sequencing covered both the TCR alpha and TCR beta chains. In the original analysis: The median number of TCRs per sample was 85,000 to 100,000, ranging from roughly 23,224 to 690,600. The Decombinator software suite was used to annotate V, J and CDR3 in the TCR reads. For the PS versus PT1 abundance plots, all samples were subsampled to the same number of TCRs (28,000). Expanded TCRs were defined as absent before sensitization and observed at least eight times at the 2-week time point. Using fastp at Q25 and MiXCR, TCRdb reprocessed the public reads and kept productive beta chains. Every CDR3 protein is listed once, alongside the most common genes and DNA of its rows. TCRdb's processing, not the study's, gives the V and J calls here. Across this sample there are roughly 120,000 distinct CDR3 sequences, with 8.5% to 9% seen only once. Together, the top ten hold roughly 1.3% of the sample.

The clonotype was recovered from a human donor in good health. Some clones in this sample may be carry-over from other donors' samples. Donor details come from another sample of the same person, matched by shared clones. The sequencing sample was made of whole blood. The sequence links TRBV2 to TRBJ1-6; 7 of the junction bases match TRBD1. CDR3 loop: CASRRDSKNSPLHF. DNA sequence: TGTGCCAGCAGGAGGGACAGTAAGAATTCACCCCTCCACTTT.